A selection of T cell receptor beta chains follows, all from one sample in a study of blood T cell repertoires in COVID-19. The data were produced by immunoSEQ multiplex PCR, yet TCRdb's version contains in-frame clones alone and is incomplete. Of around 250,000 clones in the sample, about 85% were seen once. Sequencing was carried out using peripheral blood. The receptors here all came from a young man with active or convalescent COVID-19. Each CDR3 is given with its conserved first and last residue. The size entry is marked missing in some rows and otherwise reads once, few, many or a size class.

>TRBV9|TRBJ1-3|few
CASTKGSVSGNTIYF
>TRBV3-1/TRBV3-2|TRBJ2-5|-
CASSQNSAGGGETQYF
>TRBV2|TRBJ1-2|few
CASSDRGPRVYTF
>TRBV5-4|TRBJ1-6|few
CASSLDGLYNSPLHF
>TRBV18|TRBJ2-7|-
CASSPPGLAGTYEQYF
>TRBV6-6|TRBJ2-7|-
CASSYSRTAGSYEQYF
>TRBV13|TRBJ2-2|few
CASSLGGRSPGELFF
>TRBV5-1|TRBJ2-5|-
CASSSNPTSGGPRETQYF
>TRBV10-3|TRBJ1-1|-
CAISAREDTEAFF
>TRBV7-7|TRBJ2-3|-
CASSLTAGGLTDTQYF
>TRBV5-1|TRBJ2-1|once
CASSPTSGSPVEQFF
>TRBV27|TRBJ1-5|-
CASSFGNGGSQPQHF
>TRBV10-2|TRBJ1-3|-
CASSGTAGNTIYF
>TRBV5-1|TRBJ1-2|-
CASSIGLTGYGYTF
>TRBV3-1/TRBV3-2|TRBJ1-4|-
CASSPGDRGTGKLFF
>TRBV6-5|TRBJ2-5|-
CASSFLNRGPFETQYF
>TRBV24-1|TRBJ1-2|few
CATSDPPADYGYTF
>TRBV28|TRBJ1-1|-
CASSLKFRGTEAFF
>TRBV9|TRBJ2-3|-
CASSGPDRGLTDTQYF
>TRBV3-1/TRBV3-2|TRBJ2-7|-
CASNGGTYEQYF
>TRBV7-3|TRBJ2-1|once
CASSASGGTLSYNEQFF
>TRBV2|TRBJ2-7|-
CASSETGATYEQYF
>TRBV27|TRBJ1-4|-
CASSPTFLAGGSEKLFF
>TRBV5-1|TRBJ1-2|-
CASSQDDRGNGYTF
>TRBV27|TRBJ1-6|-
CASSLLSYSPLHF
>TRBV5-4|TRBJ2-6|-
CASSLDNSGANVLTF
>TRBV30|TRBJ2-1|-
CAWSVGTSHEQFF
>TRBV2|TRBJ2-1|few
CASSEYLSSYNEQFF
>TRBV5-4|TRBJ1-3|-
CASSQGQVGASGNTIYF
>TRBV30|TRBJ2-7|many
CAWSRKGLAGGEQYF
>TRBV5-1|TRBJ2-2|-
CASSLVAGADTGELFF
>TRBV4-2|TRBJ1-6|-
CASSQQPRTSNYNSPLHF
>TRBV5-6|TRBJ1-2|once
CASSTGREYYGYTF
>TRBV29-1|TRBJ2-7|-
CSVSGTRTYEQYF
>TRBV11-2|TRBJ2-1|-
CASSPGLNEQFF
>TRBV7-7|TRBJ2-5|-
CASSPYLPTVQETQYF
>TRBV19|TRBJ1-6|-
CASRSQGLENSPLHF
>TRBV28|TRBJ1-3|-
CASSLSHTSNTIYF
>TRBV19|TRBJ1-1|-
CASRISGGVTEAFF
>TRBV29-1|TRBJ2-1|once
CSVESGGPYNEQFF
>TRBV6-6|TRBJ1-2|-
CASETRQGGGYTF
>TRBV5-4|TRBJ2-7|-
CASSPASGWGRAYEQYF
>TRBV4-1|TRBJ1-2|-
CASSQEPDLSTGRYGYTF
>TRBV2|TRBJ2-3|-
CASGTGGNTQYF
>TRBV21-1|TRBJ2-4|-
CASSKATGSIQYF
>TRBV11-2|TRBJ2-7|-
CASSLDRDRWGGEQYF
>TRBV25-1|TRBJ2-7|-
CASSVTESLYEQYF
>TRBV6-5|TRBJ1-2|few
CASSYNLAGSYGYTF
>TRBV4-2|TRBJ2-5|-
CASSRDGAGLGETQYF
>TRBV28|TRBJ2-4|-
CASSGVFGQGAYIQYF
>TRBV9|TRBJ2-1|-
CASSDTGESYNEQFF
>TRBV4-1|TRBJ2-7|once
CASSQQQGVRYEQYF